This T cell receptor beta chain was observed in a study of T cell responses to AZD1222 COVID-19 vaccine. V was clipped by 2 bases and J by 6 bases, with 14 bases between them. The CDR3 is 14 residues long. Germline values: CDR1 MNHEY, CDR2 SVGAGI. The repertoire was sequenced with immunoSEQ multiplex PCR; TCRdb's copy has only in-frame clones and lacks some. The sample yields approximately 100,000 clones, roughly 87% seen once. This sequence joins TRBV6-5 and TRBJ2-7; TRBD1 might be the D (6 bases). This sample comprised peripheral blood, obtained on day 0 of AZD1222 vaccination. The sequence was obtained from an adult in good health. CDR3 DNA sequence: TGTGCCAGCAGTTACAACGGCAGGGGTAGCGAGCAGTACTTC. It codes for CASSYNGRGSEQYF.